This T cell receptor (beta chain) was identified in a study of control samples from healthy donors and cancer patients. Sequenced by immunoSEQ multiplex PCR; TCRdb stores in-frame clones only, minus some. The profile shows roughly 86,000 clones, about nine tenths of them singletons. Only one count was recorded for this clone. The V gene lost 1 base and the J gene lost 4 bases, with 2 bases spanning the gap. Per germline, CDR1 SGHAT and CDR2 FQNNGV. The CDR3 has 12 amino acids. The TCR sequence derives from a woman younger than 30 in good health. Sequenced material: blood. The rearrangement links TRBV11-2 to TRBJ1-3, with D unclear. The CDR3 DNA follows: TGTGCCAGCAGCTTAGGGGGAAACACCATATATTTT. This translates into CASSLGGNTIYF. The variable domain in full, completed from reference TRBV11-2 and TRBJ1-3, reads EAGVAQSPRYKIIEKRQSVAFWCNPISGHATLYWYQQILGQGPKLLIQFQNNGVVDDSQLPKDRFSAERLKGVDSTLKIQPAKLEDSAVYLCASSLGGNTIYFGEGSWLTVV.